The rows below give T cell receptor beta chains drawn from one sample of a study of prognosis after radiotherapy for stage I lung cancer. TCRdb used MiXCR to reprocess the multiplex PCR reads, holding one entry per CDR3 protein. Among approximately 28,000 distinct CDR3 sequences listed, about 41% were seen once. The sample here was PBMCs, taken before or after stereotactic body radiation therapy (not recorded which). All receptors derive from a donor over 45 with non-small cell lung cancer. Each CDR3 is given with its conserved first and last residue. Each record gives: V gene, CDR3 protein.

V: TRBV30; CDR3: CAWSHGTGDHEQYF
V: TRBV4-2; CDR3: CASSQDGGGGAETQYF
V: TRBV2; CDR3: CATQTRTHTDTQYF
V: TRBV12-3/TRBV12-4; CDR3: CASSEPGQGRETQYF
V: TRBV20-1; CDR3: CSASVGFQAQPQHF
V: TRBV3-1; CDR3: CASSQVVLPRIKLNEQFF
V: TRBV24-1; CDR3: CATGQGDYEQYF
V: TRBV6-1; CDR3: CASSGRKSNTGELFF
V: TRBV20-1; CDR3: CSVTTGGGGNTIHF
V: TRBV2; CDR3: CAISEAGCAQYF
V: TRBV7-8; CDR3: CASSRDASYEQYF
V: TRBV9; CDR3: CASSVGAGNTEAFF
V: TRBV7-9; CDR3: CAGVLTFSYEQYF
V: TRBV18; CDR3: CASSPGLADETQYF
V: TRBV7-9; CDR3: CASSLPTAEKLFF
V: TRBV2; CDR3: CASSAGQGNYGYTF
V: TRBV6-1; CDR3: CASSESGFTEAFF
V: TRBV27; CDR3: CAIALASPTDTQYF
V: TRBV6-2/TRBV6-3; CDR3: CASSQHSSGNTIYF
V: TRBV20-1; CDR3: CSARDGGQMNTEAFF
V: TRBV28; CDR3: CASTPSGPSGEQYF
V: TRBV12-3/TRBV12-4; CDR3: CASSPRSGTVKDTQYF
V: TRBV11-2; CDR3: CASSLPSPNTGELFF
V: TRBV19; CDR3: CASSGLAGNQPQHF
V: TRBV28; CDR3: CASSSSFGGAGGEQYF